The 2 T cell receptor beta chains in this list originate from one sample, sequenced in a study of T cell repertoires in cytomegalovirus infection. Antigens of these TCRs are unknown. TCRdb re-analysed the reads in MiXCR, keeping a single row per CDR3 protein. The sample lists hundreds of thousands of distinct CDR3 sequences, roughly 46% occurring once. The sequences come from cultured PBMCs, collected from culture after CMV antigen stimulation. The receptors shown here come from a human donor in good health (CMV status not recorded). Some clones in this sample may be carry-over from other donors' samples.

This clonotype was seen a handful of times. V usage is TRBV6-1 and J usage is TRBJ1-4; TRBD1 aligns across 8 bases. Trimming at V came to 9 bases and at J to 8 bases, leaving 8 bases not matched to a gene. The CDR3 loop spans 13 amino acids. CDR1 is MNHNS, CDR2 SASEGT, per germline. CDR3 amino acids: CARQGAGGEKLFF. The DNA for the CDR3 is TGTGCCAGGCAGGGGGCCGGGGGGGAAAAACTGTTTTTT.

The gene calls are TRBV24-1 and TRBJ2-7; possible D gene TRBD2, 5 bases. Deletions cut 4 bases from V and 2 bases from J, with 11 bases between. Germline lookup yields CDR1 KGHDR and CDR2 SFDVKD. This CDR3 has 14 amino acids. CDR3 nucleotide sequence: TGTGCCACCAGTGACGGGGTCCTACCCTACGAGCAGTACTTC. The encoded protein is CATSDGVLPYEQYF.